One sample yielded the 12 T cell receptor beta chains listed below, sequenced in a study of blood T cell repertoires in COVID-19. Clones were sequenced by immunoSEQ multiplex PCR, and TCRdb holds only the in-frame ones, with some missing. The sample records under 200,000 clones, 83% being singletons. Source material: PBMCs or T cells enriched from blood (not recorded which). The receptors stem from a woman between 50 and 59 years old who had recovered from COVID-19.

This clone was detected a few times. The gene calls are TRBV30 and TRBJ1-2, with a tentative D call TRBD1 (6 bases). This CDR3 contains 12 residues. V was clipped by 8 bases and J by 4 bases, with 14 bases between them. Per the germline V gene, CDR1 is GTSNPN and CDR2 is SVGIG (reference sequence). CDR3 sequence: CAGGDISYGYTF. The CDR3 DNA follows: TGTGCCGGGGGGGACATTAGCTATGGCTACACCTTC.

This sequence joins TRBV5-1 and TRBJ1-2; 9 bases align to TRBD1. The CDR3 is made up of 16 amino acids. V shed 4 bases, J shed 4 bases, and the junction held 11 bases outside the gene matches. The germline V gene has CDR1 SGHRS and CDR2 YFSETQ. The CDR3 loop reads CASSDPTGGLSYGYTF. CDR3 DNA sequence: TGCGCCAGCAGCGATCCGACAGGGGGTCTGTCCTATGGCTACACCTTC.

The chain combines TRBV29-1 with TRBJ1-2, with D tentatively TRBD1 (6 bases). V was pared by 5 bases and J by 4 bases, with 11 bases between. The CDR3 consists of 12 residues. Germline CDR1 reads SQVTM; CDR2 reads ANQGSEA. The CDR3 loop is CSVTGQPYGYTF. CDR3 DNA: TGCAGCGTTACCGGACAGCCCTATGGCTACACCTTC.

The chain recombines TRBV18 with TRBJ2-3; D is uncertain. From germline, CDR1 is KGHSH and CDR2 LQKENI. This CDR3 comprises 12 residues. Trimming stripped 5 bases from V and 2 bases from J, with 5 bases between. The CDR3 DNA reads TGTGCCAGCTCAGCGGACACAGATACGCAGTATTTT. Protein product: CASSADTDTQYF. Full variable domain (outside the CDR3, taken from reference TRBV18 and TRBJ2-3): NAGVMQNPRHLVRRRGQEARLRCSPMKGHSHVYWYRQLPEEGLKFMVYLQKENIIDESGMPKERFSAEFPKEGPSILRIQQVVRGDSAAYFCASSADTDTQYFGPGTRLTVL.

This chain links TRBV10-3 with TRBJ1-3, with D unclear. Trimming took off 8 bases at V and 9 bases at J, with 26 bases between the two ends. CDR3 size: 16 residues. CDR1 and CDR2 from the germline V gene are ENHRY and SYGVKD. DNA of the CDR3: TGTGCCATCTCCCGGCTCCGGCTGCATCGGGGTAGCACCATATATTTT. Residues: CAISRLRLHRGSTIYF.

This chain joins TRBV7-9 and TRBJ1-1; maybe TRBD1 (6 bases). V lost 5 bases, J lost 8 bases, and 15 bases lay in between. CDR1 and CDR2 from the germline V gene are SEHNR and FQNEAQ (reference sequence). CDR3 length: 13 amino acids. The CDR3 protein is CASSPDYGTEAFF. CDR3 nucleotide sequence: TGTGCCAGCAGCCCAGACTACGGGACAGAAGCTTTCTTT.

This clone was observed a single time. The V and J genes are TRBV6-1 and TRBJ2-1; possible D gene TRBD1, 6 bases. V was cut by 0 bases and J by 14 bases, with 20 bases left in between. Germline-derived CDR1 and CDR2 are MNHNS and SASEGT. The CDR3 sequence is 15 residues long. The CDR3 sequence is CASSEAYGDSRGEFF. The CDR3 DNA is TGTGCCAGCAGTGAAGCGTACGGTGATAGCAGGGGTGAGTTCTTC.

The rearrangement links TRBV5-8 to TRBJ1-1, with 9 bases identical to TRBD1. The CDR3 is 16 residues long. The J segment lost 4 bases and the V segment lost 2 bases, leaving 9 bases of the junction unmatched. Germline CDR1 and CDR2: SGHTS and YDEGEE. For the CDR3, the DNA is TGTGCCAGCAGCTTAGGGACAGGGCTTATGGGCACTGAAGCTTTCTTT. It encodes CASSLGTGLMGTEAFF.

CDR3 DNA: TGTGCCAGCAGCTTATATTTAGATCAGCCCCAGCATTTT. It specifies CASSLYLDQPQHF. The chain links TRBV7-2 to TRBJ1-5; D gene unclear. V lost 2 bases, J lost 5 bases, and 7 bases lay in between. The germline gives CDR1 SGHTA, CDR2 FQGNSA. The CDR3 loop spans 13 amino acids.

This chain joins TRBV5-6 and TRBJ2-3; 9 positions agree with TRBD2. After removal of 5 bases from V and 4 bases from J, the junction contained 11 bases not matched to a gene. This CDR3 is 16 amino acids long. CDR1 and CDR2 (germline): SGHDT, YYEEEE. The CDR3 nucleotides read TGTGCCAGCAGTCCAACTGGCGGGGGGGCCCCAGATACGCAGTATTTT. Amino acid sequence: CASSPTGGGAPDTQYF.

The CDR3 DNA follows: TGTGCCAGCAGCACACAGGGACAAACTGAAGCTTTCTTT. Translating it yields CASSTQGQTEAFF. This rearrangement joins TRBV11-2 to TRBJ1-1, with a tentative D call TRBD1 (6 bases). This CDR3 comprises 13 residues. V lost 5 bases to trimming and J lost 5 bases, with 12 bases between them. From germline, CDR1 is SGHAT and CDR2 FQNNGV. Supplemented by reference TRBV11-2 and TRBJ1-1, the full variable domain reads EAGVAQSPRYKIIEKRQSVAFWCNPISGHATLYWYQQILGQGPKLLIQFQNNGVVDDSQLPKDRFSAERLKGVDSTLKIQPAKLEDSAVYLCASSTQGQTEAFFGQGTRLTVV.

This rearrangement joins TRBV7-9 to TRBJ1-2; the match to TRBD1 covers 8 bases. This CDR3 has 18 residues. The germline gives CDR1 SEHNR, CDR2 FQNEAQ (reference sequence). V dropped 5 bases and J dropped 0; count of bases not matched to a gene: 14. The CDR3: CASSPLGGQEESNYGYTF. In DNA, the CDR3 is TGTGCCAGCAGCCCTCTCGGGGGACAGGAAGAGTCTAACTATGGCTACACCTTC.